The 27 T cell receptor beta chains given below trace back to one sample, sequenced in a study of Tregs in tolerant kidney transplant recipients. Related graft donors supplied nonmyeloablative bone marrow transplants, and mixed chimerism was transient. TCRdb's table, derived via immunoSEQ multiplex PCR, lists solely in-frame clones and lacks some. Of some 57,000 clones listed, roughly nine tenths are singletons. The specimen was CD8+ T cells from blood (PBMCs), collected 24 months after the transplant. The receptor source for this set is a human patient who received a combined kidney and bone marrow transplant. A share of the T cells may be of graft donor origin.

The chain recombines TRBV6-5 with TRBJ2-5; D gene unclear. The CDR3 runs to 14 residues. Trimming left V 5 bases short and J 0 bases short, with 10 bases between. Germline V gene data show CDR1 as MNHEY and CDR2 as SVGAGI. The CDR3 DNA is TGTGCCAGCAGTGGTGACAATTACCAAGAGACCCAGTACTTC. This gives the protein CASSGDNYQETQYF.

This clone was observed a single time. The DNA for the CDR3 is TGTGCCAGCAGCGTAGAACCAGGGATAGGCGATGAGCAGTTCTTC. Residues: CASSVEPGIGDEQFF. The V and J genes are TRBV9 and TRBJ2-1, with D possibly matching TRBD1 (5 bases). This CDR3 has 15 amino acids. V dropped 0 bases and J dropped 8 bases, with 15 bases sitting between them. Germline assignment: CDR1 SGDLS and CDR2 YYNGEE.

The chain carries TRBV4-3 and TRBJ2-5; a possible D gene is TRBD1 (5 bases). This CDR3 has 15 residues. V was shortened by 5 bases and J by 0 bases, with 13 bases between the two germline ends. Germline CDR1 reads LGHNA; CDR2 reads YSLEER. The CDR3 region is CASSDSVLYQETQYF. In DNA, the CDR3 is TGCGCCAGCAGCGACAGCGTTTTGTACCAAGAGACCCAGTACTTC.

The CDR3 DNA sequence: TGTGCCAGCAGCGGGCCACTTGCCAAAAACATTCAGTACTTC. Translation: CASSGPLAKNIQYF. This chain joins TRBV4-2 and TRBJ2-4; no definite D call. The ends were cut back, 5 bases at V and 1 base at J, with 9 bases in the middle. The germline V gene has CDR1 LGHNA and CDR2 YNFKEQ. The CDR3 sequence is 14 residues long.

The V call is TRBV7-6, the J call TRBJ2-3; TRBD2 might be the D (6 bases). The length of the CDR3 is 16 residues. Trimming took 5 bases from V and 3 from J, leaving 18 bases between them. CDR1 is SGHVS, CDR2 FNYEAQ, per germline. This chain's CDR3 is CASSPRWRERTDTQYF. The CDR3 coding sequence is TGTGCCAGCAGCCCAAGATGGCGGGAAAGGACAGATACGCAGTATTTT.

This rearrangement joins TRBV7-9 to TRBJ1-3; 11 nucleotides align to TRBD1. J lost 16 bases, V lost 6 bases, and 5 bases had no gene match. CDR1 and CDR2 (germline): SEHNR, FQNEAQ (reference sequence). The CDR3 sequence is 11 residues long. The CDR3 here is CASSWTGGLYF. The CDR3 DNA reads TGTGCCAGCAGTTGGACAGGGGGCCTTTATTTT.

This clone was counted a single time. The CDR3 DNA reads TGTGCCAGCAGCCGTACACAGGACAGCCAGACCCAGTACTTC. It translates to CASSRTQDSQTQYF. The rearrangement uses TRBV7-2 and TRBJ2-5, with D perhaps TRBD1 (6 bases). There are 14 residues in the CDR3. Germline CDR1 reads SGHTA; CDR2 reads FQGNSA. With 5 bases removed from V and 6 bases from J, the gap between germline ends came to 16 bases.

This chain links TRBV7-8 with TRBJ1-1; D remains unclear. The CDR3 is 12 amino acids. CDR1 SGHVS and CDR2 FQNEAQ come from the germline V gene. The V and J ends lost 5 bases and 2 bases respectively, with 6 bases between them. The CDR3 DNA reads TGTGCCAGCAGCCCCCTTAACACTGAAGCTTTCTTT. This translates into CASSPLNTEAFF.

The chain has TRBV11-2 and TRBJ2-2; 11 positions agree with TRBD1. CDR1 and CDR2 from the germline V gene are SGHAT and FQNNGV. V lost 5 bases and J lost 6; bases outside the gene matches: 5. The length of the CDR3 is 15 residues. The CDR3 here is CASSQGTGGAGELFF. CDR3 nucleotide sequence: TGTGCCAGCAGCCAAGGGACAGGGGGAGCCGGGGAGCTGTTTTTT.

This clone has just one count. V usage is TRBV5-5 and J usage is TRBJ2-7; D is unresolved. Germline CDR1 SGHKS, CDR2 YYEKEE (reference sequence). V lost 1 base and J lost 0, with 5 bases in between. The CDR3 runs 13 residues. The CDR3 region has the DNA TGTGCCAGCAGCTTGATAATCTCCTACGAGCAGTACTTC. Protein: CASSLIISYEQYF. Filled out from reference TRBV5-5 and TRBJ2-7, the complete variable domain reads DAGVTQSPTHLIKTRGQQVTLRCSPISGHKSVSWYQQVLGQGPQFIFQYYEKEERGRGNFPDRFSARQFPNYSSELNVNALLLGDSALYLCASSLIISYEQYFGPGTRLTVT.

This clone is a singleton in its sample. The CDR3 DNA follows: TGCAGCGTGTGGTTCGGAGGAACTGAAGCTTTCTTT. Translating it yields CSVWFGGTEAFF. The chain is built from TRBV29-1 and TRBJ1-1; D unresolved. Trimming left V 6 bases short and J 5 bases short, with 13 bases between. The CDR3 extends over 12 amino acids. The germline V gene encodes CDR1 SQVTM and CDR2 ANQGSEA.

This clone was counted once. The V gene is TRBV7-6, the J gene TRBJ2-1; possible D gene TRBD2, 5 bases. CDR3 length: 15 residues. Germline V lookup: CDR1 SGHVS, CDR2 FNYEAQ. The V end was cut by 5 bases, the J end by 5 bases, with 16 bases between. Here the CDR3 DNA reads TGTGCCAGCAGCCCAACCCTGGGCGGGCACAATGAGCAGTTCTTC. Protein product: CASSPTLGGHNEQFF.

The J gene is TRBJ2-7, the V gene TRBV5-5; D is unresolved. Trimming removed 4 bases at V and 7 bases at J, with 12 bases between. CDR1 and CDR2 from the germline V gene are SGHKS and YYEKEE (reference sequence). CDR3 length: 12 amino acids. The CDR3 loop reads CASSTNEREQYF. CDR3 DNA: TGTGCCAGCAGCACGAACGAGCGTGAGCAGTACTTC. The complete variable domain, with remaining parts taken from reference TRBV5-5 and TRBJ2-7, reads DAGVTQSPTHLIKTRGQQVTLRCSPISGHKSVSWYQQVLGQGPQFIFQYYEKEERGRGNFPDRFSARQFPNYSSELNVNALLLGDSALYLCASSTNEREQYFGPGTRLTVT.

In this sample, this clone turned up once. Here the CDR3 DNA reads TGCGCCAGCAGCCCGGGACCGGGACAGGCTAATGAAAAACTGTTTTTT. Translation gives CASSPGPGQANEKLFF. The rearrangement joins TRBV4-1 to TRBJ1-4; TRBD1 agrees at 8 bases. This CDR3 is 16 amino acids long. CDR1 MGHRA and CDR2 YSYEKL come from the germline V gene. V lost 4 bases, J lost 3 bases, and 7 bases stayed unmatched.

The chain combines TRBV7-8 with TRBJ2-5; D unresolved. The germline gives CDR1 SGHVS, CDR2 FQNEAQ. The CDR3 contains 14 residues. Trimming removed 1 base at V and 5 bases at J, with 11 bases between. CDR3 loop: CASSLVRPEETQYF. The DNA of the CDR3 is TGTGCCAGCAGCTTAGTCCGGCCGGAGGAGACCCAGTACTTC.

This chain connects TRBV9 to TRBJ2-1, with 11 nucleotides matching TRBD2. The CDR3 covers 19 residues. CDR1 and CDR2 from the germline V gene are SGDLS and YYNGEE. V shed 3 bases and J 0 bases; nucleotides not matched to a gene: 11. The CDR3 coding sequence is TGTGCCAGCAGCGGCTCAAACCCTAGCGGGAGGACCTCCTACAATGAGCAGTTCTTC. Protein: CASSGSNPSGRTSYNEQFF.

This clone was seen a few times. The CDR3: CASSLAGPTGNTIYF. The CDR3 DNA reads TGTGCCAGCAGTTTAGCGGGACCGACTGGAAACACCATATATTTT. The J gene is TRBJ1-3, the V gene TRBV27; TRBD1 is a possible D gene (5 bases). Germline loops: CDR1 MNHEY, CDR2 SMNVEV (reference sequence). The CDR3 is made up of 15 amino acids. The V end was cut by 2 bases, the J end by 2 bases, with 10 bases between.

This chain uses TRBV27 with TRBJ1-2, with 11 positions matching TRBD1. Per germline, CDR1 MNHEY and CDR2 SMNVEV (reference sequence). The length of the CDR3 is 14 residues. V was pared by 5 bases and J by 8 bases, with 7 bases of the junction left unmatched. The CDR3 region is CASSLGQGAGGYTF. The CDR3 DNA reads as TGTGCCAGCAGTCTCGGACAGGGGGCGGGAGGCTACACCTTC.

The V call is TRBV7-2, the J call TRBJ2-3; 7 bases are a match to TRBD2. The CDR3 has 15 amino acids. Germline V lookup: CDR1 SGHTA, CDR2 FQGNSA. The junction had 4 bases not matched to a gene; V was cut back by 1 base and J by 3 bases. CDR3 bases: TGTGCCAGCAGCTTAGTGTCTAGCGGAACAGATACGCAGTATTTT. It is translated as CASSLVSSGTDTQYF.

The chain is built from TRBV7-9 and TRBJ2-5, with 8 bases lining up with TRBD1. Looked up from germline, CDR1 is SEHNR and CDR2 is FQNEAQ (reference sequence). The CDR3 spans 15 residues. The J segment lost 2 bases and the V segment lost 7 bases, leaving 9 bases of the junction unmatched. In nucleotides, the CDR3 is TGTGCCAGCAACTCCCGGGACAGGCCACAAGAGACCCAGTACTTC. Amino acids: CASNSRDRPQETQYF.

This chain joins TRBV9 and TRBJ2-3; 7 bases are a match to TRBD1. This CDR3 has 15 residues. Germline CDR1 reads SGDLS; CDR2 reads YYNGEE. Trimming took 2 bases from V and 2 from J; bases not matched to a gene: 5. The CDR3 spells CASSVQDRDTDTQYF. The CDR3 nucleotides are TGTGCCAGCAGCGTCCAAGACAGGGACACAGATACGCAGTATTTT.

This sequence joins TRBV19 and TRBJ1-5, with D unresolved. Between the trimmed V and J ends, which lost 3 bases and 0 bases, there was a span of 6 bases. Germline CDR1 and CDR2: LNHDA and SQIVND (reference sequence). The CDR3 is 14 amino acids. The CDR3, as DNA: TGTGCCAGTAGTATGACATCTAGCAATCAGCCCCAGCATTTT. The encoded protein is CASSMTSSNQPQHF.

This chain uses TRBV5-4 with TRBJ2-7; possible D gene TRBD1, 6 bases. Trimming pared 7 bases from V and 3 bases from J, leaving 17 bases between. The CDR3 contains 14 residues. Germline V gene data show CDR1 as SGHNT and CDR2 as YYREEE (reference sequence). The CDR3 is CASATGPYLYEQYF. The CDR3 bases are TGTGCCAGCGCAACAGGGCCCTACCTCTACGAGCAGTACTTC.

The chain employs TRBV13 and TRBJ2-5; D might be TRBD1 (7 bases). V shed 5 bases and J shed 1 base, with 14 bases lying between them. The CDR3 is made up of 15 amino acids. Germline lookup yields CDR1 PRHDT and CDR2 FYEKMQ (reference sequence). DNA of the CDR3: TGTGCCAGCAGCCCCACGGGGGACAGCCAAGAGACCCAGTACTTC. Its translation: CASSPTGDSQETQYF.

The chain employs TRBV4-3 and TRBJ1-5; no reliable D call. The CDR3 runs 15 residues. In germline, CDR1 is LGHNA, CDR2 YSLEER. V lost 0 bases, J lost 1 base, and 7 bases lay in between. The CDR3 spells CASSQDPVSNQPQHF. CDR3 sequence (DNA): TGCGCCAGCAGCCAAGATCCTGTCAGCAATCAGCCCCAGCATTTT.

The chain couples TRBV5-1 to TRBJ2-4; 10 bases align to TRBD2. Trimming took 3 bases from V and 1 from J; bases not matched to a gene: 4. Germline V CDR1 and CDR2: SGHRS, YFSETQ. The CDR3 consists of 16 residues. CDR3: CASSYPTSGAKNIQYF. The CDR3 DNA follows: TGCGCCAGCAGCTACCCGACTAGCGGGGCCAAAAACATTCAGTACTTC.

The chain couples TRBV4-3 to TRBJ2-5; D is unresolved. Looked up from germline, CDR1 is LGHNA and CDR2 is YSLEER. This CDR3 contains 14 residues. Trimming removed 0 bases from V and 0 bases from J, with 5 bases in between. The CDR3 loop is CASSQDRDQETQYF. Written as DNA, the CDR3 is TGCGCCAGCAGCCAAGATCGAGACCAAGAGACCCAGTACTTC.